This entry concerns a single T cell receptor (beta chain). This clone was found once. Its antigen specificity is not known. The input lacks base qualities; no much larger clone sits a single base away. Libraries came from the immunoSEQ multiplex PCR assay. The clones in this table, taken by TCRdb from immuneACCESS, are in-frame only. Not every clone is retained; where verified, under half of the shortfall comes from an unresolved V gene, and the cause of the rest is unknown. The sample table contains 40,000 to 45,000 clones; only one count was recorded for over 75% of them. The top ten hold under 0.75% of the sample. This sample was included in a study of T cell changes during pregnancy in multiple sclerosis (dated by TCRdb to between 2018 and 2021). For the wider study: The study examined how the T cell repertoire changed over the course of pregnancy in women with multiple sclerosis.

Sequences were derived from CD4+ T cells from peripheral blood mononuclear cells, sampled before pregnancy. This receptor was identified in a female donor with multiple sclerosis, enrolled in a pregnancy study.

The CDR3 region has the sequence CASSLIGGDRYEQYF. The DNA is as follows: TGTGCCAGCAGCCTTATAGGCGGGGATCGCTACGAGCAGTACTTC. The chain was built from TRBV5-5 and TRBJ2-7; the best D guess is TRBD2, with 6 bases matching. V was cut back by 4 bases and J by 3 bases, leaving a gap of 17 bases between them. Counted from cysteine to phenylalanine, this CDR3 has 15 amino acids. The kept DNA is CDR3 alone, 45 bases in frame from the first base. CDR1 and CDR2 are drawn from the germline V gene (reference sequence): SGHKS, YYEKEE.